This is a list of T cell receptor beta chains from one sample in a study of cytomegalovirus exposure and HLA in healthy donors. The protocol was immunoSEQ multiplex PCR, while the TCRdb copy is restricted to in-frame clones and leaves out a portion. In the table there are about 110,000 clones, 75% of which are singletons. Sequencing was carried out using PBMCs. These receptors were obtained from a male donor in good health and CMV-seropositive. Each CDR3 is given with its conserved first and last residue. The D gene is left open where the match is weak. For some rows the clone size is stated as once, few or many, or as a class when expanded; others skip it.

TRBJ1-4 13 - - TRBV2 TGTGCCAGCAGCCTTGGAGGGGGGCGGGGGCTGTTTTTT CASSLGGGRGLFF
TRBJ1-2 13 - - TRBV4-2 TGTGCCAGCAGCCTAGGAGGGGACTATGGCTACACCTTC CASSLGGDYGYTF
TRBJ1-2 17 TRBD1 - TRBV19 TGTGCCAGTAGAACAGGGGGCGTAGATGGTCTTAGCTATGGCTACACCTTC CASRTGGVDGLSYGYTF
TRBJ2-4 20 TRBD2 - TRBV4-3 TGCGCCAGCAGCCAAGATCTGGTGCGGGGGGGCCGAGGTCAGGGAGGACGTGAGTACTTC CASSQDLVRGGRGQGGREYF
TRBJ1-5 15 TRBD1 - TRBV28 TGTGCCAGCAGTTTATTACAGGGGAACAATCAGCCCCAGCATTTT CASSLLQGNNQPQHF
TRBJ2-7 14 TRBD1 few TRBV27 TGTGCCAGCAGGGCCGGGACAGCATCCCTCGAGCAGTACTTC CASRAGTASLEQYF
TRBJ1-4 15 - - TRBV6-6 TGTGCCACATGCCCCTTACAGGGTTCGAGAGAAAAACTGTTTTTT CATCPLQGSREKLFF
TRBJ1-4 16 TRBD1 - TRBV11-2 TGTGCCAGCAGCTTAGATACCCGGACAGGGGGCGTCACGCTGTTTTTT CASSLDTRTGGVTLFF
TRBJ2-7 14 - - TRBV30 TGTGCCTGGAGTGGAGGCCTATCCCGGTACGAGCAGTACTTC CAWSGGLSRYEQYF
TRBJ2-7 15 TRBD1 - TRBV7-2 TGTGCCAGCAGCCCCGACAGGGGTATTACCTACGAGCAGTACTTC CASSPDRGITYEQYF
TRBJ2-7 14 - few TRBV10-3 TGTGCCATCAGTGTCGGCAGGGACTCCTACGAGCAGTACTTC CAISVGRDSYEQYF
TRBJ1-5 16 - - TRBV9 TGTGCCAGCAGCGGGCCAGGGGTCGATGGCAATCAGCCCCAGCATTTT CASSGPGVDGNQPQHF
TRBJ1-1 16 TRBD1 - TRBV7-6 TGTGCCAGCAGCCCGGGACAGGGGGCAACGGGCACTGAAGCTTTCTTT CASSPGQGATGTEAFF
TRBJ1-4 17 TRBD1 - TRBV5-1 TGCGCCAGCAGCTTGGCCGGTGGACAGGGGTTAGGGGAAAAACTGTTTTTT CASSLAGGQGLGEKLFF
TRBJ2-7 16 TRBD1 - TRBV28 TGTGCCAGCAGTTTAGGACAGGCCATGCCCCCCTACGAGCAGTACTTC CASSLGQAMPPYEQYF
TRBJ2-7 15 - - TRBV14 TGTGCCAGCAGCCAAGAGGGACTGGGGTACGACGAGCAGTACTTC CASSQEGLGYDEQYF
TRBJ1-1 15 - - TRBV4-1 TGCGCCAGCAGCCGCACGACAGTTTTGAACACTGAAGCTTTCTTT CASSRTTVLNTEAFF
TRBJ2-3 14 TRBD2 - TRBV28 TGTGCCAGCAGGGCTAGCGGGGGCACAGATACGCAGTATTTT CASRASGGTDTQYF
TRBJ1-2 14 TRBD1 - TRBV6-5 TGTGCCAGCGGTGGACAGGGGCAAGGATATGGCTACACCTTC CASGGQGQGYGYTF
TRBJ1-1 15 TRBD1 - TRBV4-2 TGTGCCAGCAGCCCGACGCTTTCGGGACAGAGTGAAGCTTTCTTT CASSPTLSGQSEAFF
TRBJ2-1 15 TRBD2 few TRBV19 TGTGCCAGTAAGATACTAGCGGGAGGAAACAATGAGCAGTTCTTC CASKILAGGNNEQFF
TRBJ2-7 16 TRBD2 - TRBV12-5 TGTGCTAGTGGTCGACTAGCGGGAGAAAGAATCTACGAGCAGTACTTC CASGRLAGERIYEQYF
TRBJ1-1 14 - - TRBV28 TGTGCCAGCACCCTTCGTGCCAGGGGCACTGAAGCTTTCTTT CASTLRARGTEAFF
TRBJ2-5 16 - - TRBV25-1 TGTGCCAGCAGTGAATTGAGGGCGGGGATGCAAGAGACCCAGTACTTC CASSELRAGMQETQYF
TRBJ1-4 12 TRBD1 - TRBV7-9 TGTGCCGGACAGGCCCAAAATGAAAAACTGTTTTTT CAGQAQNEKLFF
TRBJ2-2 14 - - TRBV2 TGTGCCAGCAGGATGGACAGGAACACCGGGGAGCTGTTTTTT CASRMDRNTGELFF
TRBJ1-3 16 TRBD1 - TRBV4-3 TGCGCCAGCAGCCCTAGACAGGGCTACTCTGGAAACACCATATATTTT CASSPRQGYSGNTIYF
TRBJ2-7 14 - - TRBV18 TGTGCCAGCTCACCCCCGGGAGCGCCCCACGAGCAGTACTTC CASSPPGAPHEQYF
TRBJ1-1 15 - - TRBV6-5 TGTGCCAGCAGCTTAGGACGGAGGGGACGGACTGAAGCTTTCTTT CASSLGRRGRTEAFF
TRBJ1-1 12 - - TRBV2 TGTGCCAGGAACCCAGGGTCGCGAGAAGCTTTCTTT CARNPGSREAFF
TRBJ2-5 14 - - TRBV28 TGTGCCAGCAGCCTCACAGGGACGCAAGAGACCCAGTACTTC CASSLTGTQETQYF
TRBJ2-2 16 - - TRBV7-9 TGTGCCAGCAGCGGATGGGACAGCGGGAGTGCCGGGGAGCTGTTTTTT CASSGWDSGSAGELFF
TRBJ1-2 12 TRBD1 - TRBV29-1 TGCAGCGCAAAACGACAGGGCTCTGGCTACACCTTC CSAKRQGSGYTF
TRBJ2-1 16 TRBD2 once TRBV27 TGTGCCAGCACCCCCTACGGGGGGTCATCGCAGGGTGAGCAGTTCTTC CASTPYGGSSQGEQFF
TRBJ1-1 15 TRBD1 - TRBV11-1 TGTGCCAGCAGCGTCGATACAGGGGTTCCCACTGAAGCTTTCTTT CASSVDTGVPTEAFF
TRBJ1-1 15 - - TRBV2 TGTGCCAGCAGTGAGATCAAAGGAGTTTACACTGAAGCTTTCTTT CASSEIKGVYTEAFF
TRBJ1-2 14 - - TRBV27 TGTGCCAGCAGCTCTCGACAGGCGCGCTATGCCTACACCTTC CASSSRQARYAYTF
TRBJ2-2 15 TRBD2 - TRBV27 TGTGCCAGCAGTCCGACTAGCGGGAGCCCCGGGGAGCTGTTTTTT CASSPTSGSPGELFF
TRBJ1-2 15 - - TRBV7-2 TGTGCCAGCAGCTTAGCGCCGGGGGAGGCCTATGGCTACACCTTC CASSLAPGEAYGYTF
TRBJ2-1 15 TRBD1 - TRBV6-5 TGTGCCAGCACTGCCGGACAGGGAGGATACAATGAGCAGTTCTTC CASTAGQGGYNEQFF
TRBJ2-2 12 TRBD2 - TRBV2 TGTGCCAGTGGGCGGGGGACCGGGGAGCTGTTTTTT CASGRGTGELFF
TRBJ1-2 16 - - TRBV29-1 TGCAGCGGATGGGACACAAATCACCACCAGGACTATGGCTACACCTTC CSGWDTNHHQDYGYTF
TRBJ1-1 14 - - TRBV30 TGTGCCTGGTATACCAGAGACTTGAACACTGAAGCTTTCTTT CAWYTRDLNTEAFF
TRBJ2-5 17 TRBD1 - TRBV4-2 TGTGCCAGCAGCCAAGATCTGCAGGGGGCGCGTCAAGAGACCCAGTACTTC CASSQDLQGARQETQYF
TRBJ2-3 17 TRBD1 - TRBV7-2 TGTGCCAGCAGCTCCGAAGACAGGGGGTTAAAGGGGGATACGCAGTATTTT CASSSEDRGLKGDTQYF
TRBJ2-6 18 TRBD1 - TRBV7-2 TGTGCCAGCAGCTTAGCGCGGGACAGGGGGTACGGGGCCAACGTCCTGACTTTC CASSLARDRGYGANVLTF